A selection of T cell receptor beta chains follows, all from one sample in a study of blood T cell repertoires in COVID-19. Using immunoSEQ multiplex PCR, the repertoire was profiled, and TCRdb retains in-frame clones only, with some absent. Counted here are 90,000 to 110,000 clones, about four fifths occurring once; the ten biggest clones make up roughly 37%. Input material: peripheral blood. The receptors derive from a man at least 80 years old with acute or convalescent COVID-19. Both conserved end residues are part of each CDR3. D genes are given only for firm matches. Clone size is stated in some rows and not others, as once, few, many or a class when expanded.

d_call,v_call,clone_size,j_call,cdr3_nt,cdr3_aa
TRBD2,TRBV18,NA,TRBJ2-1,TGTGCCACACAGGAGGTAGCGGGAGACAATGAGCAGTTCTTC,CATQEVAGDNEQFF
TRBD2,TRBV7-6,NA,TRBJ2-3,TGTGCCAGCAGCTTAGTTCCCCCTAGCGGGAGGGAGGATACGCAGTATTTT,CASSLVPPSGREDTQYF
NA,TRBV18,NA,TRBJ1-1,TGTGCCAGCTCACCAGTCATGAACACTGAAGCTTTCTTT,CASSPVMNTEAFF
NA,TRBV15,NA,TRBJ1-1,TGTGCCACCAGCAGGTCTCTGAACACTGAAGCTTTCTTT,CATSRSLNTEAFF
NA,TRBV7-2,few,TRBJ1-5,TGTGCCAGCAGCTTAGTGGCAGGGGATTATCAGCCCCAGCATTTT,CASSLVAGDYQPQHF
NA,TRBV6-2/TRBV6-3,NA,TRBJ2-7,TGTGCCAGCAGTTACATAGGGGGTTCCTCCTACGAGCAGTACTTC,CASSYIGGSSYEQYF
TRBD1,TRBV6-5,NA,TRBJ2-1,TGTGCCAGCAGTTTTACCCGGGACAGGGGTAGGAATGAGCAGTTCTTC,CASSFTRDRGRNEQFF
TRBD2,TRBV7-3,NA,TRBJ2-3,TGTGCCAGCAGCCCGGGACTAGCGGGAGGCACAGATACGCAGTATTTT,CASSPGLAGGTDTQYF
NA,TRBV7-2,NA,TRBJ1-2,TGTGCCAGCAGCTTAGGCAGTACGCTTAACTATGGCTACACCTTC,CASSLGSTLNYGYTF
NA,TRBV2,NA,TRBJ1-3,TGTGCCAGCAGTGGTGGGACATCACCCCGGAACACCATATATTTT,CASSGGTSPRNTIYF
NA,TRBV18,few,TRBJ1-6,TGTGCCAGCTCACCAAATATGCAGGGGTCGACAGTATCACCCCTCCACTTT,CASSPNMQGSTVSPLHF
TRBD2,TRBV28,NA,TRBJ2-7,TGTGCCAGCAGTTTTTCCCTAGCGGGTCTCTCCTACGAGCAGTACTTC,CASSFSLAGLSYEQYF
TRBD1,TRBV11-2,NA,TRBJ2-7,TGTGCCAGCAGCTTAGATGGGACAGGGTCCTACGAGCAGTACTTC,CASSLDGTGSYEQYF
TRBD1,TRBV18,NA,TRBJ1-4,TGTGCCAGCTCACCCGGACAGGGGGTTGTTGAAAAACTGTTTTTT,CASSPGQGVVEKLFF
TRBD2,TRBV14,NA,TRBJ2-3,TGTGCCAGCAGCCAGGATCGGACTAGCGGCCACACAGATACGCAGTATTTT,CASSQDRTSGHTDTQYF
NA,TRBV29-1,few,TRBJ2-7,TGCAGCGTTGAGGAGGGAGGGCAGTACTTC,CSVEEGGQYF
NA,TRBV7-2,once,TRBJ2-7,TGTGCCAGCAGCTTATTTCTCTACGAGCAGTACTTC,CASSLFLYEQYF
TRBD2,TRBV5-4,NA,TRBJ2-5,TGTGCCAGCAGCCAGGGACTAGCGGGAGGGATAGAGACCCAGTACTTC,CASSQGLAGGIETQYF
TRBD1,TRBV4-1,few,TRBJ1-2,TGCGCCAGCAGCCAAGACACCGACAGGGTAAACTATGGCTACACCTTC,CASSQDTDRVNYGYTF
TRBD2,TRBV4-2,NA,TRBJ2-1,TGTGCCAGCAGCCTAGAGGGACTAGCTAAAGGCAATGAGCAGTTCTTC,CASSLEGLAKGNEQFF
NA,TRBV28,NA,TRBJ1-2,TGTGCCAGCAGTTTAGTCGGGGATAACTATGGCTACACCTTC,CASSLVGDNYGYTF
NA,TRBV11-2,NA,TRBJ2-7,TGTGCCAGCAGCTTGAGCGGATTCGAGCAGTACTTC,CASSLSGFEQYF
TRBD1,TRBV30,NA,TRBJ2-7,TGTGCCTGGAGTGGGACAGGGGGAGCCTACGAGCAGTACTTC,CAWSGTGGAYEQYF
TRBD1,TRBV5-1,NA,TRBJ2-5,TGCGCCAGCAGCTTCCTCGGGACAGTCCAAGAGACCCAGTACTTC,CASSFLGTVQETQYF
TRBD2,TRBV4-3,NA,TRBJ2-7,TGCGCCAGCAGCCAACATCGACTAGCGGGAGACGAGCAGTACTTC,CASSQHRLAGDEQYF
TRBD2,TRBV19,NA,TRBJ2-1,TGTGCCAGTAGTATACAACTAGCGGTATACAATGAGCAGTTCTTC,CASSIQLAVYNEQFF
TRBD1,TRBV5-1,NA,TRBJ2-7,TGCGCCAGCAGCTTGACAGGGGAAGCCTACGAGCAGTACTTC,CASSLTGEAYEQYF
NA,TRBV30,NA,TRBJ2-7,TGTGCCTGGAGTTCCGGTTACGAGCAGTACTTC,CAWSSGYEQYF
NA,TRBV18,NA,TRBJ2-5,TGTGCCAGCTCACCGATAAGGGGTGGTTCCGAGACCCAGTACTTC,CASSPIRGGSETQYF
NA,TRBV6-2/TRBV6-3,few,TRBJ2-5,TGTGCCAGCAGTTACTCTTTTAGAACGGGAGCCCGGACCCAGTACTTC,CASSYSFRTGARTQYF
NA,TRBV2,NA,TRBJ2-2,TGTGCCAGCAGTGAAGCTGAGGGTACCGGGGAGCTGTTTTTT,CASSEAEGTGELFF
TRBD2,TRBV4-2,NA,TRBJ2-1,TGTGCCAGCAGCCAAGTCCCGCCGGGACTAGCAGTCCTACCCCACTCCTACAATGAGCAGTTCTTC,CASSQVPPGLAVLPHSYNEQFF
NA,TRBV10-2,NA,TRBJ2-5,TGCGCCAGCAGCCTGGAGGGAAAGACCCAGTACTTC,CASSLEGKTQYF
NA,TRBV9,NA,TRBJ1-4,TGTGCCAGCAGCAGACTTATGGGGGGTAGTGAAAAACTGTTTTTT,CASSRLMGGSEKLFF
TRBD2,TRBV5-1,NA,TRBJ2-2,TGCGCCAGCAGCTTGATAGCGGGGGCCCCGAACACCGGGGAGCTGTTTTTT,CASSLIAGAPNTGELFF
NA,TRBV28,NA,TRBJ1-5,TGTGCCACAATGAGAGGGTTCAATCAGCCCCAGCATTTT,CATMRGFNQPQHF
TRBD2,TRBV11-2,NA,TRBJ2-5,TGTGCCAGCAGCTCCTTAGCGGGACAAGAGACCCAGTACTTC,CASSSLAGQETQYF
NA,TRBV5-4,NA,TRBJ2-5,TGTGCCAGCAGCTTGATAGGGGCAGAGACCCAGTACTTC,CASSLIGAETQYF
NA,TRBV5-5,NA,TRBJ2-7,TGTGCCAGCAGCTTGAGCCCCTCCTACGAGCAGTACTTC,CASSLSPSYEQYF
NA,TRBV7-2,NA,TRBJ2-1,TGTGCCAGCAGCTTAGCTTGGGGCGAATACAATGAGCAGTTCTTC,CASSLAWGEYNEQFF